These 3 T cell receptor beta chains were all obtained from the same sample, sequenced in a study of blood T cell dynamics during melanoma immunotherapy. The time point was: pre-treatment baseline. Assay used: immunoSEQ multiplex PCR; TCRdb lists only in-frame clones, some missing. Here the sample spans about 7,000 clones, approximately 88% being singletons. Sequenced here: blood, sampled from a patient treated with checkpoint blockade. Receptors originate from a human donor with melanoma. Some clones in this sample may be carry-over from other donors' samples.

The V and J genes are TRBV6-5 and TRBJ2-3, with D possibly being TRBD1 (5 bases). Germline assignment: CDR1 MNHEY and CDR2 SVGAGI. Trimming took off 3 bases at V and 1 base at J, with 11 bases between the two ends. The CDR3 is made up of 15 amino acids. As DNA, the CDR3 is TGTGCCAGCAGTTATAAGTCAGGGCGCACAGATACGCAGTATTTT. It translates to CASSYKSGRTDTQYF.

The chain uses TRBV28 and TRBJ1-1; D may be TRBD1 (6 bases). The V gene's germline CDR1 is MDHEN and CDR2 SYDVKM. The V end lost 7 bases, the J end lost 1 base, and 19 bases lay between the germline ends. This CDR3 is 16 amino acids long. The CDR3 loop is CASTGEGQGGNTEAFF. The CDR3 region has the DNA TGTGCCAGCACCGGGGAGGGACAAGGGGGGAACACTGAAGCTTTCTTT.

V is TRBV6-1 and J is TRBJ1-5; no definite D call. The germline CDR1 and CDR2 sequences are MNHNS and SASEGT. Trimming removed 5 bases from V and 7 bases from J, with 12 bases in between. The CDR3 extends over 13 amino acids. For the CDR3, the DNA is TGTGCCAGCAGTTCCATTGTGGGACAGCCCCAGCATTTT. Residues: CASSSIVGQPQHF.